This T cell receptor beta chain stems from a study of cytomegalovirus exposure and HLA in healthy donors (dated 2017 in TCRdb). About the investigation overall: In an earlier analysis of 587 of the donors, less than 350 Gb of sequence data and 90 million to 130 million unique TCR beta sequences from 180 million or so T cells were reported. Roughly 290 gigabases of sequencing data and 70 million to 95 million unique TCR sequences made up an early release that covered several hundred HLA-typed donors. Among the roughly 380 genotyped donors, approximately 77% belonged to the genetic ancestry cluster associated with self-reported Caucasian donors. The study was designed to test whether signatures of past pathogen exposure could be identified by cataloging public T cell receptors. The study profiled the T cell repertoires of 500 to 800 subjects by immunosequencing and related them to cytomegalovirus serostatus. A separate validation cohort of some 130 different subjects was used in addition to the roughly 640-subject first cohort. High-throughput TCR immunosequencing, statistical association of individual TCRs with disease status, and machine learning were combined to predict cytomegalovirus infection status. A later analysis re-analyzed previously published TCR beta repertoires from 666 donors and added high-resolution HLA genotyping to study TCR occurrence patterns. In the later analysis, no new phenotypic data were used to find candidate immune exposures; instead, reliance was placed on TCR beta sequences and their occurrence across donors. To decide whether each TCR beta V gene segment behaved as functional or pseudogenic, an earlier analysis of some 600 of the donors relied on high-throughput TCR beta sequencing. Alongside the repertoire data, information on donor age, sex, ethnicity and CMV serostatus was compiled. In a later genetic analysis, genome-wide SNP genotypes for about 65% of the roughly 700 donors were used, and that subset was treated as a discovery cohort. All discovery cohort repertoires had been generated using a single sequencing platform. Class I and class II HLA loci were covered by the typing at four-digit resolution. The number of donors typed differed by locus, with roughly 620-630 for A, B, C, DRB1 and DQB1, more than 500 for DQA1, about 610 for DPA1, and 472 for DPB1. Five DR-DQ haplotypes were handled as single units for association and clustering, since linkage in the cohort was strong. On average, about 240,000 unique TCR beta nucleotide sequences were sequenced per donor among fewer than 500 genotyped donors of the cohort, with roughly 18% of those sequences being non-productive.

On this clone itself: Its antigen is still unknown. The record has no base qualities; no much larger clone is one base away.

What the work shows at the level of the full study, not this receptor alone: Because counts were too low, about 18 rarely observed V segments, including chromosome 9 orphons, were excluded from the earlier analysis of around 640 of the donors. Because some donors lacked HLA typing at each locus, the association tests relied only on the typed subset. An association between a missense DCLRE1C variant and V-gene and J-gene trimming of TCR beta chains was found in a later genetic analysis and replicated in an independent cohort. The sequencing pipeline was judged likely to have produced a cluster of highly shared sequence variants as a technical artifact. Specific HLA alleles were associated with more than 15,000 TCR beta sequences at a false discovery rate of 0.05 in a later analysis. Correlated functional status among segregating V segments might reflect linkage disequilibrium, but an unknown experimental factor could not be ruled out. Roughly uniform sequencing depth across donors was assumed in presence/absence analyses, although this assumption may not hold. An earlier analysis of some 590 of the donors showed that most TCR beta V segments appeared in productive rearrangements either about 87% or about 30% of the time, which broadly matched IMGT annotations. Assigning TCR associations to individual alleles was difficult when HLA alleles, especially DR and DQ, strongly co-occurred. The study listed 164 TCR beta chains as associated with cytomegalovirus. A further reported finding was that TCR beta sequences accurately predicted the HLA-A and HLA-B alleles for most subjects in the first cohort. In a later analysis, HLA-associated TCR beta chains showed more clonal expansion and lower generation probabilities than non-associated chains that were equally common. According to the authors, the approach could potentially be generalized to other disease states and immunological phenotypes. A few of the identified cytomegalovirus-associated TCR beta chains were confirmed in vitro to be specific for cytomegalovirus antigens. Immune exposure information for the cohort was limited to CMV serostatus. Because the 87-base-pair reads could not distinguish some IMGT-functional V segments, including TRBV6-2 and TRBV6-3, those segments were excluded. The cohort was sequenced for TCR beta chains only, and without alpha or paired-chain data the features that could be detected were limited. A later analysis found that TCR association rates varied across HLA loci, with DRB1 alleles showing the most associated TCRs and HLA-C alleles the fewest. In a later analysis, most CMV-associated TCR beta chains were found to appear HLA-restricted, with HLA associations seemingly driven largely by CMV exposure. In a later analysis, several top co-occurrence clusters were reported to appear linked to parvovirus B19, influenza, CMV and Epstein-Barr virus. The classifier was reported to diagnose cytomegalovirus status with high specificity and sensitivity in both the original cohort and the validation cohort. A later genetic analysis reported fewer N-insertions in productive TCRs among donors in an Asian-associated ancestry cluster than the roughly 700-donor mean. While some public TCRs were present in many individuals, most TCR sequences turned up only very rarely across donors.

Library preparation used the immunoSEQ multiplex PCR assay. For the multiplex PCR, a mixture combining 60 forward primers for TCR Vbeta segments and 13 reverse primers for TCR Jbeta segments was used. The CDR3 region of rearranged TCR beta genes was amplified from genomic DNA with a multiplex PCR assay. The Illumina HiSeq System was used to sequence the amplified TCR beta libraries as 87-base-pair reads. On the study's bioinformatics: Across the roughly 640 repertoires, a later analysis counted 80 million or so unique TCR beta chains, roughly 11 million of which were shared by at least two donors. A nearest-neighbor algorithm error-corrected the raw reads and collapsed the reads into unique sequences, merging closely related sequences to remove PCR and sequencing errors. To assign V, D and J gene segments, CDR3 sequences were aligned to IMGT reference sequences. For a sequence to be retained, at least a six-nucleotide match to both a V gene segment and a J gene segment was required. A rearrangement counted as productive if the CDR3 had no stop codons and remained in frame with V and J, and every other rearrangement counted as non-productive. CDR3 was defined by IMGT convention, running from the second conserved V-encoded cysteine to the conserved J-encoded phenylalanine. The earlier analysis of some 540 of the donors excluded any sequence lacking an unambiguous match to a single V gene segment. An earlier analysis of almost 600 of the donors classified V segments as functional when productive rearrangements were above 56.7% and as segregating when the standard deviation between donors was above 5%. A statistical classification framework was built to diagnose cytomegalovirus status from the catalog of TCR beta chain sequences. In a later analysis, V and J genes were assigned by comparing TCR nucleotide sequences against IMGT/GENE-DB human TR gene sequences. A later analysis assigned CDR3 sequences and most-parsimonious VDJ recombination scenarios with the TCRdist pipeline. In a later analysis, each TCR beta chain was defined by its CDR3 amino acid sequence together with its V-gene family, and reads without a unique V-gene family were excluded. To address suspected cross-contamination and a sequencing artifact, a later analysis removed around 590 highly shared, low-generation-probability nucleotide sequences. For each public chain, a later analysis derived a clonal expansion index from normalized ranks of inferred template counts within each repertoire. A later analysis computed generation probabilities with a VDJ recombination model fitted to out-of-frame rearrangements, and checked the results against IGoR. Hypergeometric tests were used in a later analysis to score TCR-TCR, TCR-HLA and TCR-CMV co-occurrence, with a repertoire-size bias correction applied to the TCR pairs. A later analysis estimated false discovery rates by permuting HLA or CMV assignments 20 times. In a later analysis, co-occurring TCRs were grouped using DBSCAN, with TCRdist sequence similarity added in when clustering inside HLA-allele-positive subsets. Repertoires with fewer than 30,000 or more than 120,000 public chains, plus five repertoires with anomalous nucleotide sharing, were excluded from co-occurrence clustering. Here the immuneACCESS table is served through TCRdb, limited to in-frame sequences with V and J called. Missing clones are a known gap in these copies; in checked studies unresolved V genes cover under half, and the rest lacks a known reason. V, J and clone size were drawn from that table, and D and trimming were deduced from the DNA. Here the sample has around 37,000 clones; over 70% occur a single time. The ten biggest clones cover 2.5% to 3% of the sample.

In total, fewer than 750 healthy bone marrow donors made up the cohort. At the time of sampling, every cohort member was nominally healthy, though immune exposures that went unrecorded were likely present. The donor was CMV seronegative and was included in the group of a few hundred seronegative cohort members. A peripheral blood sample was collected from each donor, and TCR beta sequencing was performed on peripheral blood mononuclear cells. The Qiagen DNeasy Blood Extraction Kit was used to extract genomic DNA from the blood cell samples. The CDR1 and CDR2 encoded by the germline V gene (reference sequence) are MNHNY and SVGAGI. From its cysteine to its phenylalanine, the CDR3 spans 14 amino acids. Only the CDR3 DNA is retained, 42 bases long and in frame from the first base. V is cut back by 7 bases and J by 7 bases, with 7 bases in the junction unmatched.

This receptor was obtained from a man aged 45-60 years in good health and CMV-seronegative. The sample taken for sequencing was PBMCs. The chain is encoded by TRBV6-6 joined to TRBJ2-1; TRBD2 lines up with 10 middle nucleotides. At the DNA level, the sequence is TGTGCCAGCACCCCACTGGGACTAGCGAATGAGCAGTTCTTC. Its product reads: CASTPLGLANEQFF.